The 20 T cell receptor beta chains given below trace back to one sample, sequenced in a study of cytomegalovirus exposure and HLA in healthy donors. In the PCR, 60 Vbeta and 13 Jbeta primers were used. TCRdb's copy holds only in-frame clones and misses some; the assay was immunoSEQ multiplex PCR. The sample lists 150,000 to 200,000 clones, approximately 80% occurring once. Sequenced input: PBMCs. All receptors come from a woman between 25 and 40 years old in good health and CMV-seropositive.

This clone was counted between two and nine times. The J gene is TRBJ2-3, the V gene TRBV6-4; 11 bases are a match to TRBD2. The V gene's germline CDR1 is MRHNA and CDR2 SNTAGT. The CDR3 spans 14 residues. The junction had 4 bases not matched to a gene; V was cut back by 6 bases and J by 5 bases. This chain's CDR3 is CASSDLAGGDTQYF. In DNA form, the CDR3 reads TGTGCCAGCAGCGATCTAGCGGGGGGAGATACGCAGTATTTT.

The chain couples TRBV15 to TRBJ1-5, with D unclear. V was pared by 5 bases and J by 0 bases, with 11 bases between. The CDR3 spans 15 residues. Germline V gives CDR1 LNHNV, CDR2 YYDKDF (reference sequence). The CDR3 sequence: CATSPADYSNQPQHF. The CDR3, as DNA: TGTGCCACCAGCCCTGCCGACTATAGCAATCAGCCCCAGCATTTT.

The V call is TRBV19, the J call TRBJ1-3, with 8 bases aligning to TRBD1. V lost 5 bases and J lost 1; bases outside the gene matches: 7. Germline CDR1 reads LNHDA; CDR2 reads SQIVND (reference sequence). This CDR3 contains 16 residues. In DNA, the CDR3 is TGTGCCAGTAGTGACAGGGGAGCATTTTCTGGAAACACCATATATTTT. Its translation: CASSDRGAFSGNTIYF.

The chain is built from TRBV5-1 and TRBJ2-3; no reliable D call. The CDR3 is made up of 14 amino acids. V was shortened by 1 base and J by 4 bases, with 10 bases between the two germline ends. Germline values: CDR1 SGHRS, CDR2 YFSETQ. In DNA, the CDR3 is TGCGCCAGCAGCTTGCAGGAATTCGCAGATACGCAGTATTTT. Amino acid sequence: CASSLQEFADTQYF.

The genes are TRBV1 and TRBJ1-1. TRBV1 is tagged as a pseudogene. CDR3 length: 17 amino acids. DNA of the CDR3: TGCACCAGCAGCCACCGCACCACCTCCGGGTCCTCACTCGGAACTTTCTTT. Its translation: CTSSHRTTSGSSLGTFF.

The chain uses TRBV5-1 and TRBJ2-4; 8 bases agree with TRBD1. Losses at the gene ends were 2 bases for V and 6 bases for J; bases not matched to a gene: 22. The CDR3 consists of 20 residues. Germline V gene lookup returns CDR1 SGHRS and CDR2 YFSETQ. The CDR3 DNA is TGCGCCAGCAGCTTCAGAGGAGGGACAGGCCTAGGGGAAGGCGGAAACATTCAGTACTTC. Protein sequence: CASSFRGGTGLGEGGNIQYF. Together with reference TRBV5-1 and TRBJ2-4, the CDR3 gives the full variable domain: KAGVTQTPRYLIKTRGQQVTLSCSPISGHRSVSWYQQTPGQGLQFLFEYFSETQRNKGNFPGRFSGRQFSNSRSEMNVSTLELGDSALYLCASSFRGGTGLGEGGNIQYFGAGTRLSVL.

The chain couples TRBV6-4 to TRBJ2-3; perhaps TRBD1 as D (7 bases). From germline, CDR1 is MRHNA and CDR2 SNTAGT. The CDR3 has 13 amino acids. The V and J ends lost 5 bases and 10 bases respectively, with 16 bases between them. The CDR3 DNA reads TGTGCCAGCAGTACGGGGGACAGTCGACCGCAGTATTTT. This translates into CASSTGDSRPQYF.

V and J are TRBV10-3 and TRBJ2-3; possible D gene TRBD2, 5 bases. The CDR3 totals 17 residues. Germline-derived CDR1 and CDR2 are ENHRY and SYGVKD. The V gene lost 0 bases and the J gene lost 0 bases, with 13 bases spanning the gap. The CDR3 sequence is CAISESEAVFSTDTQYF. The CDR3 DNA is TGTGCCATCAGTGAGTCAGAAGCGGTATTTAGCACAGATACGCAGTATTTT.

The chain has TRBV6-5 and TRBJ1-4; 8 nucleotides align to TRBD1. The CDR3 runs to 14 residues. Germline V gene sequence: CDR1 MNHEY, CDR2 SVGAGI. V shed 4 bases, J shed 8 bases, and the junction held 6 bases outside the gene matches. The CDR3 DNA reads TGTGCCAGCAGTTTTAACAGGGGGGGAGAAAAACTGTTTTTT. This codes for CASSFNRGGEKLFF.

The CDR3 sequence is CASSLEALADYEQYF. As DNA, the CDR3 is TGTGCCAGCAGCTTAGAAGCACTAGCGGACTACGAGCAGTACTTC. The chain employs TRBV7-8 and TRBJ2-7; 8 nucleotides align to TRBD2. Germline V gene data show CDR1 as SGHVS and CDR2 as FQNEAQ. The J segment lost 3 bases and the V segment lost 1 base, leaving 5 bases of the junction unmatched. There are 15 residues in the CDR3.

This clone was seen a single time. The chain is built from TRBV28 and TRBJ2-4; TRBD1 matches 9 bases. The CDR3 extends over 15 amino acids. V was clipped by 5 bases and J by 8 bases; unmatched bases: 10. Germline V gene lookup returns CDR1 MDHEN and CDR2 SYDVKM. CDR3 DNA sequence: TGTGCCAGCAGTACCCCACAGGGGGCGTCGCACATTCAGTACTTC. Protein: CASSTPQGASHIQYF. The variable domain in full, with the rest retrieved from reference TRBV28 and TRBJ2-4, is DVKVTQSSRYLVKRTGEKVFLECVQDMDHENMFWYRQDPGLGLRLIYFSYDVKMKEKGDIPEGYSVSREKKERFSLILESASTNQTSMYLCASSTPQGASHIQYFGAGTRLSVL.

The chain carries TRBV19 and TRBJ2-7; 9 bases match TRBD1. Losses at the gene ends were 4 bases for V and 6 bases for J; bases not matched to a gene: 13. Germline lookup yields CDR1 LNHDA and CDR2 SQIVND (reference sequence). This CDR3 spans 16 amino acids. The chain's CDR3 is CASSRGTGWSGGEQYF. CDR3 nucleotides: TGTGCCAGTAGTAGAGGGACAGGGTGGTCCGGTGGCGAGCAGTACTTC. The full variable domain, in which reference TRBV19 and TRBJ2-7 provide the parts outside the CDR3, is DGGITQSPKYLFRKEGQNVTLSCEQNLNHDAMYWYRQDPGQGLRLIYYSQIVNDFQKGDIAEGYSVSREKKESFPLTVTSAQKNPTAFYLCASSRGTGWSGGEQYFGPGTRLTVT.

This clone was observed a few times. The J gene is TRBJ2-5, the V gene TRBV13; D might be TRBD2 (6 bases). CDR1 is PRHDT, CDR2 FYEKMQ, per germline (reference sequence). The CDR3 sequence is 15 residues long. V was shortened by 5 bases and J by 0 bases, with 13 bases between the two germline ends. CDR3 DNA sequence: TGTGCCAGCAGCCTAAGGAGGGATTACCAAGAGACCCAGTACTTC. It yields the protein CASSLRRDYQETQYF.

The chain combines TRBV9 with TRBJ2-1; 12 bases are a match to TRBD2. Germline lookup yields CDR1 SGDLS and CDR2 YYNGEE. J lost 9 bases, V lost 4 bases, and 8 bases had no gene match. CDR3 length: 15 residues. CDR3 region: CASSSLAGGPAEQFF. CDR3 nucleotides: TGTGCCAGCAGCTCCCTAGCGGGAGGGCCTGCTGAGCAGTTCTTC.

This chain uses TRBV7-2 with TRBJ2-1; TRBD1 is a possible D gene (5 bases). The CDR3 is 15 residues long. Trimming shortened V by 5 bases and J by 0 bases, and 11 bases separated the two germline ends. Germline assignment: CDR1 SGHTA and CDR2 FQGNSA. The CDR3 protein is CASSTDSSSYNEQFF. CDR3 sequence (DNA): TGTGCCAGCAGCACTGACAGTAGCTCCTACAATGAGCAGTTCTTC. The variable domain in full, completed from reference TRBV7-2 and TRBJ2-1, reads GAGVSQSPSNKVTEKGKDVELRCDPISGHTALYWYRQSLGQGLEFLIYFQGNSAPDKSGLPSDRFSAERTGGSVSTLTIQRTQQEDSAVYLCASSTDSSSYNEQFFGPGTRLTVL.

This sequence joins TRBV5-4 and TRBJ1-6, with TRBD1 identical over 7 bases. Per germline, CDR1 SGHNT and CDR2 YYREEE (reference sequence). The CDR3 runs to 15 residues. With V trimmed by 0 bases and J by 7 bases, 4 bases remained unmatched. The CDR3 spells CASSLGQGVNSPLHF. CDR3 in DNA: TGTGCCAGCAGCTTGGGACAGGGAGTAAATTCACCCCTCCACTTT.

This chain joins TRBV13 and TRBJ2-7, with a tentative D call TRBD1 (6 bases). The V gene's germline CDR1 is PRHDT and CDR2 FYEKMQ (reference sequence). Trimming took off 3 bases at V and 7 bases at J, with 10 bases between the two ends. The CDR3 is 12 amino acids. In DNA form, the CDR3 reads TGTGCCAGCAGCTTGAGGACAGAAGAGCAGTACTTC. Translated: CASSLRTEEQYF.

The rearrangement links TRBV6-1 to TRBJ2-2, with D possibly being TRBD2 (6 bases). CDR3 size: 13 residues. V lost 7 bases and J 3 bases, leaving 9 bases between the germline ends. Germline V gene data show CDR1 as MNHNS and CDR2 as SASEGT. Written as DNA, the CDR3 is TGTGCCAGCAACACGGGAGACACCGGGGAGCTGTTTTTT. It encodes CASNTGDTGELFF.

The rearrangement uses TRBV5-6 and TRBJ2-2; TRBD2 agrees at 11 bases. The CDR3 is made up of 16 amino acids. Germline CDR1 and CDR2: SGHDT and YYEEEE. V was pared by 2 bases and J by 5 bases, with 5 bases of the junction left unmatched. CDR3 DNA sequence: TGTGCCAGCAGCTTCCGACTAGCGGGGTATACCGGGGAGCTGTTTTTT. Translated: CASSFRLAGYTGELFF.

CDR3 DNA sequence: TGTGCCAGCAGCTTAACAGGGGTAGGACCCCAGCATTTT. Its protein product is CASSLTGVGPQHF. The chain employs TRBV11-3 and TRBJ1-5; 7 nucleotides line up with TRBD1. This CDR3 region has 13 residues. J lost 10 bases, V lost 2 bases, and 5 bases had no gene match. Germline lookup yields CDR1 SGHNT and CDR2 YENEEA.